The 29 T cell receptor beta chains reported below all come from one sample, sequenced in a study of PD-L1 blockade in urothelial cancer. Generated by immunoSEQ multiplex PCR, the TCRdb table keeps only in-frame clones and is missing some. The table includes about 74,000 clones, 84% detected once. The sample was PBMCs, taken around atezolizumab (anti-PD-L1) treatment. The source is a man aged 65 to 79 with urothelial cancer.

The chain uses TRBV10-3 and TRBJ2-5; no reliable D call. Trimming took off 4 bases at V and 3 bases at J, with 6 bases between the two ends. The CDR3 has 12 residues. Germline V gives CDR1 ENHRY, CDR2 SYGVKD. The CDR3 bases are TGTGCCATCAGTGGGCAGAAAGAGACCCAGTACTTC. This codes for CAISGQKETQYF.

This clone was seen more than once but under ten times. J is TRBJ1-1 and V is TRBV7-9; no reliable D call. The germline gives CDR1 SEHNR, CDR2 FQNEAQ (reference sequence). The CDR3 sequence is 13 residues long. V shed 1 base and J shed 2 bases, with 5 bases lying between them. In DNA form, the CDR3 reads TGTGCCAGCAGCTTAGGGCATAACACTGAAGCTTTCTTT. Translation: CASSLGHNTEAFF.

The rearrangement links TRBV23-1 to TRBJ2-6; the D gene is possibly TRBD2 (5 bases). TRBV23-1 is an open reading frame whose function is uncertain. V was pared by 0 bases and J by 2 bases, with 20 bases between. The CDR3 contains 20 residues. CDR3 sequence: CASSQSLPAGRPPGANVLTF. DNA of the CDR3: TGCGCCAGCAGTCAATCATTACCGGCGGGTAGACCCCCTGGGGCCAACGTCCTGACTTTC.

This rearrangement joins TRBV5-1 to TRBJ2-7; a possible D gene is TRBD1 (5 bases). There are 13 residues in the CDR3. V lost 5 bases to trimming and J lost 3 bases, with 12 bases between them. Germline CDR1 and CDR2: SGHRS and YFSETQ. CDR3 amino acids: CASSLGQIYEQYF. In DNA form, the CDR3 reads TGCGCCAGCAGTCTTGGACAAATCTACGAGCAGTACTTC.

This chain connects TRBV18 to TRBJ1-1; D possibly corresponds to TRBD1 (6 bases). Germline V gene sequence: CDR1 KGHSH, CDR2 LQKENI. The CDR3 covers 14 residues. With 2 bases removed from V and 3 bases from J, the gap between germline ends came to 10 bases. CDR3 in DNA: TGTGCCAGCTCACCAGGGGGCGTGGACACTGAAGCTTTCTTT. Amino acids: CASSPGGVDTEAFF.

The rearrangement links TRBV10-3 to TRBJ2-1; 9 nucleotides agree with TRBD2. Germline trimming cut 10 bases from V and 2 bases from J; bases unmatched to any gene: 6. CDR1 is ENHRY, CDR2 SYGVKD, per germline. The CDR3 sequence is 14 residues long. CDR3 nucleotides: TGTGCCACCGCGACTAGCGGCCCCTACAATGAGCAGTTCTTC. This sequence encodes CATATSGPYNEQFF.

To note about this clone: Since no conserved phenylalanine or tryptophan closes the CDR3, a read error is the likely cause. No DNA is shown, since the ends of the CDR3 on it are uncertain; the CDR3 is the one TCRdb lists. This chain connects TRBV29-1 to TRBJ2-7; TRBD1 is taken as the D call from the table, unchecked against the DNA. Germline CDR1 and CDR2: SQVTM and ANQGSEA. The CDR3 sequence runs 11 residues, both termini included. CDR3 protein: CSVEGPGGGQI.

The chain recombines TRBV7-3 with TRBJ2-1; 10 bases line up with TRBD1. The CDR3 length is 14 residues. Germline CDR1 SGHTA, CDR2 FQGTGA. The trim removed 4 bases at V and 6 bases at J, leaving 3 bases unmatched. Here the CDR3 DNA reads TGTGCCAGCAGCTCGACAGGGGGCGTCAATGAGCAGTTCTTC. It codes for CASSSTGGVNEQFF. The entire variable domain, with the rest obtained from reference TRBV7-3 and TRBJ2-1, is as follows: GAGVSQTPSNKVTEKGKYVELRCDPISGHTALYWYRQSLGQGPEFLIYFQGTGAADDSGLPNDRFFAVRPEGSVSTLKIQRTERGDSAVYLCASSSTGGVNEQFFGPGTRLTVL.

This chain connects TRBV19 to TRBJ2-7; TRBD2 aligns across 10 bases. The CDR3 consists of 16 residues. V was clipped by 0 bases and J by 3 bases; unmatched bases: 5. Germline V lookup: CDR1 LNHDA, CDR2 SQIVND (reference sequence). The CDR3 spells CASSIEPSGSIYEQYF. Written as DNA, the CDR3 is TGTGCCAGTAGTATAGAACCTAGCGGGAGTATCTACGAGCAGTACTTC.

The rearrangement joins TRBV7-2 to TRBJ2-7; 9 bases align to TRBD1. The CDR3 has 15 residues. The ends lost 5 bases at V and 3 bases at J; junction bases unmatched: 8. Germline CDR1 SGHTA, CDR2 FQGNSA. The CDR3 DNA follows: TGTGCCAGCAGCCGCGGAGGGACAGGGCGCTACGAGCAGTACTTC. The encoded protein is CASSRGGTGRYEQYF.

The chain employs TRBV5-6 and TRBJ2-7; 12 bases align to TRBD2. The CDR3 consists of 16 residues. V shed 5 bases, J shed 2 bases, and the junction held 8 bases outside the gene matches. The germline gives CDR1 SGHDT, CDR2 YYEEEE. The CDR3 coding sequence is TGTGCCAGCAGTTCGGGACTAGCGGGCCCACCCTACGAGCAGTACTTC. As protein: CASSSGLAGPPYEQYF. Complete variable domain (other parts from reference TRBV5-6 and TRBJ2-7): DAGVTQSPTHLIKTRGQQVTLRCSPKSGHDTVSWYQQALGQGPQFIFQYYEEEERQRGNFPDRFSGHQFPNYSSELNVNALLLGDSALYLCASSSGLAGPPYEQYFGPGTRLTVT.

This chain joins TRBV27 and TRBJ2-7; 10 nucleotides agree with TRBD2. CDR1 is MNHEY, CDR2 SMNVEV, per germline (reference sequence). The trim removed 1 base at V and 2 bases at J, leaving 5 bases unmatched. CDR3 length: 16 residues. CDR3 residues: CASSLFPSGSPYEQYF. DNA of the CDR3: TGTGCCAGCAGTTTATTTCCTAGCGGGAGCCCCTACGAGCAGTACTTC.

The genes are TRBV14 and TRBJ2-7; 7 nucleotides align to TRBD1. In germline, CDR1 is SGHDN, CDR2 FVKESK. This CDR3 contains 14 residues. V lost 5 bases, J lost 2 bases, and 6 bases stayed unmatched. CDR3 protein: CASSFPGQTYEQYF. The CDR3 coding sequence is TGTGCCAGCAGCTTTCCGGGACAGACCTACGAGCAGTACTTC.

The chain combines TRBV6-5 with TRBJ2-1; maybe TRBD2 (6 bases). Trimming pared 1 base from V and 8 bases from J, leaving 9 bases between. The CDR3 contains 13 residues. Germline CDR1 is MNHEY and CDR2 is SVGAGI. CDR3 region: CASSYFTGDEQFF. DNA for the CDR3: TGTGCCAGCAGTTACTTCACGGGAGATGAGCAGTTCTTC.

This chain connects TRBV18 to TRBJ2-2; 10 nucleotides line up with TRBD2. The length of the CDR3 is 20 residues. Germline V gene data show CDR1 as KGHSH and CDR2 as LQKENI. J gave up 4 bases and V 1 base, and 15 bases lay outside the gene matches. The CDR3 DNA reads TGTGCCAGCTCACCACTATCCTTAGCGGGAGGTCGGTTGGCCACCGGGGAGCTGTTTTTT. As protein: CASSPLSLAGGRLATGELFF. Variable domain in full (rest from reference TRBV18 and TRBJ2-2): NAGVMQNPRHLVRRRGQEARLRCSPMKGHSHVYWYRQLPEEGLKFMVYLQKENIIDESGMPKERFSAEFPKEGPSILRIQQVVRGDSAAYFCASSPLSLAGGRLATGELFFGEGSRLTVL.

A single count supports this clone. Other DNA variants within this sample encode the same CDR3. The chain links TRBV5-6 to TRBJ2-7, with D perhaps matching TRBD1 (6 bases). The CDR3 runs to 12 residues. CDR1 and CDR2 from the germline V gene are SGHDT and YYEEEE. V lost 2 bases, J lost 4 bases, and 7 bases lay in between. The DNA of the CDR3 is TGTGCCAGCAGCTTACAGGGATACGAGCAGTACTTC. Translation gives CASSLQGYEQYF.

This chain joins TRBV27 and TRBJ2-1, with 15 bases identical to TRBD2. The CDR3 extends over 19 amino acids. Trimming cost V 3 bases and J 3 bases; bases outside gene matches: 9. Germline CDR1 and CDR2: MNHEY and SMNVEV (reference sequence). The chain's CDR3 is CASSLYGTSGRKGYNEQFF. The DNA of the CDR3 is TGTGCCAGCAGTTTGTATGGGACTAGCGGGAGGAAGGGCTACAATGAGCAGTTCTTC.

The chain has TRBV7-9 and TRBJ2-1, with TRBD1 matching 11 bases. The CDR3 length is 15 residues. J gave up 7 bases and V 4 bases, and 6 bases lay outside the gene matches. Germline V gives CDR1 SEHNR, CDR2 FQNEAQ (reference sequence). CDR3 nucleotide sequence: TGTGCCAGCAGCTGGCGGACAGGGGGCGGGAATGAGCAGTTCTTC. Translation gives CASSWRTGGGNEQFF.

A remark on this clone: The sample carries other DNA sequences with the same CDR3. V and J are TRBV6-4 and TRBJ1-4; D gene unclear. Germline V gene sequence: CDR1 MRHNA, CDR2 SNTAGT. Trimming removed 6 bases at V and 8 bases at J, with 25 bases between. The CDR3 spans 17 residues. CDR3 DNA sequence: TGTGCCAGCAGGGCAGCAGAGGGAAGACCGCCTCGCGAAAAACTGTTTTTT. This translates into CASRAAEGRPPREKLFF.

J is TRBJ2-1 and V is TRBV5-1, with D possibly matching TRBD1 (6 bases). Germline loops: CDR1 SGHRS, CDR2 YFSETQ. Deletions cut 5 bases from V and 0 bases from J, with 21 bases between. CDR3 length equals 18 residues. The CDR3 coding sequence is TGCGCCAGCAGAGAAACAGGGATTCCGCGCAACTCCTACAATGAGCAGTTCTTC. It codes for CASRETGIPRNSYNEQFF.

The chain combines TRBV19 with TRBJ1-1, with D unclear. V was pared by 3 bases and J by 5 bases, with 13 bases between. Per germline, CDR1 LNHDA and CDR2 SQIVND (reference sequence). There are 14 residues in the CDR3. CDR3 loop: CASSMGKRRTEAFF. The CDR3 DNA is TGTGCCAGTAGTATGGGAAAGCGGAGGACTGAAGCTTTCTTT.

The V and J genes are TRBV5-6 and TRBJ2-2; a possible D gene is TRBD1 (5 bases). V was clipped by 5 bases and J by 7 bases, with 15 bases between them. The CDR3 totals 14 residues. Germline-derived CDR1 and CDR2 are SGHDT and YYEEEE. CDR3 in DNA: TGTGCCAGCAGACTGGGGCAGGGAAGCGGGGAGCTGTTTTTT. This translates into CASRLGQGSGELFF.

This rearrangement joins TRBV5-6 to TRBJ1-4; 9 nucleotides line up with TRBD1. V shed 3 bases, J shed 7 bases, and the junction held 7 bases outside the gene matches. The CDR3 covers 15 residues. Looked up from germline, CDR1 is SGHDT and CDR2 is YYEEEE. CDR3 residues: CASSWGQGPTEKLFF. The CDR3, as DNA: TGTGCCAGCAGCTGGGGACAGGGTCCTACTGAAAAACTGTTTTTT.

V and J are TRBV15 and TRBJ2-7; 8 bases are a match to TRBD1. CDR1 and CDR2 from the germline V gene are LNHNV and YYDKDF (reference sequence). The ends lost 2 bases at V and 6 bases at J; junction bases unmatched: 9. The length of the CDR3 is 15 residues. The CDR3 loop reads CATSRKGQGASEQYF. In DNA, the CDR3 is TGTGCCACCAGCAGAAAAGGGCAGGGGGCGAGCGAGCAGTACTTC.

The V gene is TRBV5-5, the J gene TRBJ2-7; no firm D call. The CDR3 runs 13 residues. In germline, CDR1 is SGHKS, CDR2 YYEKEE (reference sequence). V gave up 4 bases and J gave up 4 bases, with 12 bases separating them. The CDR3 is CASSPYIQYEQYF. The DNA for the CDR3 is TGTGCCAGCAGCCCTTACATTCAATACGAGCAGTACTTC.

The chain joins TRBV11-1 to TRBJ2-1, with TRBD2 matching 9 bases. The germline gives CDR1 SGHAT, CDR2 FQDESV (reference sequence). The CDR3 spans 14 residues. V was clipped by 8 bases and J by 6 bases; unmatched bases: 8. DNA for the CDR3: TGTGCCAGCGTTAGCGGGAGCGGGGGCAATGAGCAGTTCTTC. This sequence encodes CASVSGSGGNEQFF.

This chain links TRBV5-1 with TRBJ1-4; the D is unclear. The CDR3 covers 15 residues. From germline, CDR1 is SGHRS and CDR2 YFSETQ. The V gene lost 1 base and the J gene lost 3 bases, with 10 bases spanning the gap. The CDR3 protein is CASSLRPEANEKLFF. In nucleotides, the CDR3 is TGCGCCAGCAGCTTGCGCCCGGAGGCTAATGAAAAACTGTTTTTT.

The chain uses TRBV19 and TRBJ2-1, with D possibly being TRBD1 (5 bases). Trimming pared 2 bases from V and 5 bases from J, leaving 7 bases between. The CDR3 is 13 residues long. Germline V lookup: CDR1 LNHDA, CDR2 SQIVND (reference sequence). CDR3 DNA: TGTGCCAGTAGTATAATCAGGGACAATGAGCAGTTCTTC. As protein: CASSIIRDNEQFF.

The CDR3 is CASSGRGSGGSYTF. The CDR3 DNA is TGTGCCAGCAGCGGGAGGGGATCAGGAGGGTCCTACACCTTC. The rearrangement joins TRBV9 to TRBJ1-2, with D perhaps matching TRBD1 (5 bases). CDR3 length equals 14 residues. CDR1 is SGDLS, CDR2 YYNGEE, per germline. V lost 3 bases and J lost 10, with 19 bases in between. Combining the CDR3 with reference TRBV9 and TRBJ1-2 gives the whole variable domain DSGVTQTPKHLITATGQRVTLRCSPRSGDLSVYWYQQSLDQGLQFLIQYYNGEERAKGNILERFSAQQFPDLHSELNLSSLELGDSALYFCASSGRGSGGSYTFGSGTRLTVV.